This T cell receptor beta chain derives from a study of T cell responses to AZD1222 COVID-19 vaccine. Study results and caveats: Only six people who got AZD1222 tested seropositive at baseline. Across the whole spike, CD4 TCRs peaked at regions 160-218 and 743-854. When two AZD1222 doses had been given, Spike-specific TCR breadth and depth rose. Clonal diversity was possibly underestimated, and the donors were mostly white British, with more females.

Sequenced by immunoSEQ multiplex PCR; TCRdb stores in-frame clones only, minus some. The table has around 58,000 clones, around 83% seen once. As to this clone: Antigen specificity is unknown.

Germline values: CDR1 LGHDT, CDR2 YNNKEL (reference sequence). V dropped 0 bases and J dropped 10 bases, with 16 bases sitting between them. The CDR3 has 15 amino acids. The receptor's source is an adult in good health. The chain has TRBV3-1 (or the pseudogene TRBV3-2) and TRBJ1-3; D is undetermined. Sequencing used peripheral blood, obtained on day 0 of AZD1222 vaccination. The CDR3 is CASSQDGSLVSTIYF. The DNA of the CDR3 is TGTGCCAGCAGCCAAGATGGATCTTTGGTTTCGACCATATATTTT.